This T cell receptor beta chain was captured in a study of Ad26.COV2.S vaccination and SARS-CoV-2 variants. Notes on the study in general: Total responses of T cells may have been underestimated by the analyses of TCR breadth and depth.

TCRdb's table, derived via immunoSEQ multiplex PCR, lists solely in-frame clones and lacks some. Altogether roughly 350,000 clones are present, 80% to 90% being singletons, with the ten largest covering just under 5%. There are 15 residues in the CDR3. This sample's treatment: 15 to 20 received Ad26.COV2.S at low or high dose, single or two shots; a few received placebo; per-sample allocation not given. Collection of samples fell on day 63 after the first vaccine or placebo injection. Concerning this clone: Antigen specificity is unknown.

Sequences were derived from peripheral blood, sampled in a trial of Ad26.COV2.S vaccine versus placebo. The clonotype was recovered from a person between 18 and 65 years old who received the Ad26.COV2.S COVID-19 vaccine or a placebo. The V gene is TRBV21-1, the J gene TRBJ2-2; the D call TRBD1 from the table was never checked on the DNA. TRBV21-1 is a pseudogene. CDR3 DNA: TGTGCCAGCAGCCCGCGGACAGGGACGAGCGGGGAGCTGTTTTTT. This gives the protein CASSPRTGTSGELFF.